The 23 T cell receptor beta chains below all came from one sample that was sequenced in a study of T cells in Graves' hyperthyroidism and ophthalmopathy. TCR beta CDR3 regions were amplified from RNA. Researchers ran a first-round RT-PCR on the TCR CDR3 using the HTBI primer set. TCRdb recomputed calls from the multiplex PCR reads with MiXCR, one row per CDR3 protein. The table has about 300,000 distinct CDR3 sequences, 20% to 30% seen once; the top ten hold about a quarter. Sequencing was performed on blood. Every receptor here comes from a man between 40 and 49 years old with Graves' hyperthyroidism that later progressed to Graves' ophthalmopathy.

This clonotype has a count of ten or more. The chain links TRBV30 to TRBJ1-3, with D hard to call. The CDR3 contains 16 residues. CDR1 is GTSNPN and CDR2 is SVGIG in the germline V gene (reference sequence). V was shortened by 4 bases and J by 6 bases, with 22 bases between the two germline ends. The DNA of the CDR3 is TGTGCCTGGAATACCCCCGGGAGACGTGGGGTAAACACCATATATTTT. Translating it yields CAWNTPGRRGVNTIYF.

The chain joins TRBV6-1 to TRBJ1-5, with 9 bases that match TRBD1. J lost 11 bases, V lost 2 bases, and 4 bases had no gene match. Germline lookup yields CDR1 MNHNS and CDR2 SASEGT. The length of the CDR3 is 13 residues. CDR3 DNA sequence: TGTGCCAGCAGTGAAACGGACAGGGGCTCCCAGCATTTT. Encoded protein: CASSETDRGSQHF.

The chain is built from TRBV11-1 and TRBJ1-1; 7 bases match TRBD1. Losses at the gene ends were 5 bases for V and 3 bases for J; bases not matched to a gene: 6. Germline V gene sequence: CDR1 SGHAT, CDR2 FQDESV (reference sequence). CDR3 size: 14 residues. CDR3 sequence: CASSLYTGDTEAFF. The DNA of the CDR3 is TGTGCCAGCAGCCTATACACAGGGGACACTGAAGCTTTCTTT.

This rearrangement joins TRBV5-1 to TRBJ2-7, with a tentative D call TRBD1 (6 bases). The germline V and J ends were trimmed by 7 bases and 6 bases, with 23 bases remaining between them. Germline V lookup: CDR1 SGHRS, CDR2 YFSETQ. This CDR3 spans 15 amino acids. The CDR3 region has the DNA TGCGCCAGCCACCTGGGGGACACCTCGAGAGGCGAGCAGTACTTC. Translated, it gives CASHLGDTSRGEQYF. Drawing the rest from reference TRBV5-1 and TRBJ2-7, the complete variable domain is KAGVTQTPRYLIKTRGQQVTLSCSPISGHRSVSWYQQTPGQGLQFLFEYFSETQRNKGNFPGRFSGRQFSNSRSEMNVSTLELGDSALYLCASHLGDTSRGEQYFGPGTRLTVT.

The rearrangement links TRBV20-1 to TRBJ2-7; D call uncertain. Germline values: CDR1 DFQATT, CDR2 SNEGSKA (reference sequence). The CDR3 runs 12 residues. V lost 0 bases to trimming and J lost 3 bases, with 6 bases between them. CDR3 protein: CSARDQIYEQYF. The CDR3 DNA reads as TGCAGTGCTAGAGATCAGATCTACGAGCAGTACTTC.

This clonotype has ten or more counts. This sequence joins TRBV6-2 or TRBV6-3 and TRBJ1-5; tentatively, D is TRBD1 (5 bases). The V end lost 0 bases, the J end lost 1 base, and 10 bases lay between the germline ends. Germline CDR1 MNHEY, CDR2 SVGEGT. CDR3 size: 16 residues. The CDR3 is CASSYSPRESNQPQHF. CDR3 sequence (DNA): TGTGCCAGCAGTTACTCTCCCAGGGAGAGCAATCAGCCCCAGCATTTT.

The rearrangement uses TRBV30 and TRBJ2-1; 13 nucleotides line up with TRBD2. Trimming took 2 bases from V and 8 from J; bases not matched to a gene: 12. Germline assignment: CDR1 GTSNPN and CDR2 SVGIG (reference sequence). The CDR3 is 17 amino acids. The CDR3 sequence is CAWSKGLAGVPLDEQFF. CDR3 bases: TGTGCCTGGAGTAAAGGACTAGCGGGAGTTCCTTTGGATGAGCAGTTCTTC.

This clonotype has a handful of counts. The V gene is TRBV7-9, the J gene TRBJ2-4; 11 bases line up with TRBD2. V shed 3 bases and J 3 bases; nucleotides not matched to a gene: 7. This CDR3 contains 17 residues. The germline gives CDR1 SEHNR, CDR2 FQNEAQ (reference sequence). The CDR3 DNA reads as TGTGCCAGCAGCTTTGAACTAGCGGGAGTTAGCAAAAACATTCAGTACTTC. This encodes CASSFELAGVSKNIQYF.

This clonotype showed up many times. V gene TRBV7-9 combines with J gene TRBJ1-1; 7 bases fit TRBD1. CDR3 length: 15 amino acids. Germline V gives CDR1 SEHNR, CDR2 FQNEAQ (reference sequence). V trimming: 6 bases; J trimming: 0 bases; junction bases outside the gene matches: 7. CDR3: CASRKTGTMNTEAFF. CDR3 coding DNA: TGTGCCAGCAGGAAGACAGGGACCATGAACACTGAAGCTTTCTTT.

This clonotype was counted ten times or more. The J gene is TRBJ2-5, the V gene TRBV7-9, with TRBD2 matching over 10 bases. Per germline, CDR1 SEHNR and CDR2 FQNEAQ (reference sequence). CDR3 size: 16 residues. V trimming: 5 bases; J trimming: 1 base; junction bases outside the gene matches: 7. CDR3: CASSLWGLASQETQYF. In nucleotides, the CDR3 is TGTGCCAGCAGCCTATGGGGACTAGCGAGCCAAGAGACCCAGTACTTC.

The chain employs TRBV12-3 or TRBV12-4 and TRBJ2-2; no firm D call. With 7 bases removed from V and 0 bases from J, the gap between germline ends came to 15 bases. The CDR3 spans 16 residues. DNA for the CDR3: TGTGCCAGCACCCTGCTGACGCCTACGAACACCGGGGAGCTGTTTTTT. Protein sequence: CASTLLTPTNTGELFF.

This clonotype appeared many times. The CDR3 sequence: CASSYFPGLPPYEQYF. The CDR3 DNA reads TGTGCCAGCAGTTACTTCCCGGGACTTCCCCCCTACGAGCAGTACTTC. The V gene is TRBV6-5, the J gene TRBJ2-7; maybe TRBD2 (6 bases). CDR1 MNHEY and CDR2 SVGAGI come from the germline V gene. This CDR3 is 16 amino acids long. Trimming removed 1 base from V and 2 bases from J, with 15 bases in between.

The chain joins TRBV12-3 or TRBV12-4 to TRBJ1-5, with 8 bases that match TRBD1. V shed 6 bases and J 2 bases; nucleotides not matched to a gene: 3. The CDR3 is 14 residues long. The CDR3 bases are TGTGCCAGCAGGGACAGGGATGGCAATCAGCCCCAGCATTTT. This encodes CASRDRDGNQPQHF.

This clonotype was seen only a few times. J is TRBJ2-2 and V is TRBV19, with TRBD2 matching over 12 bases. The ends lost 8 bases at V and 5 bases at J; junction bases unmatched: 6. Germline CDR1 reads LNHDA; CDR2 reads SQIVND (reference sequence). The CDR3 covers 15 residues. This CDR3 reads CASRLAGVVTGELFF. CDR3 nucleotide sequence: TGTGCCAGTCGACTAGCGGGAGTTGTTACCGGGGAGCTGTTTTTT.

The gene calls are TRBV12-3 or TRBV12-4 and TRBJ1-5, with TRBD1 as a possible D gene (6 bases). The CDR3 is made up of 15 amino acids. V was pared by 0 bases and J by 7 bases, with 13 bases between. The CDR3 region is CASSLAQGWEQPQHF. As DNA, the CDR3 is TGTGCCAGCAGTTTAGCACAGGGATGGGAGCAGCCCCAGCATTTT.

In its sample, this clonotype was seen many times. The J gene is TRBJ1-2, the V gene TRBV30; D not resolved. CDR1 GTSNPN and CDR2 SVGIG come from the germline V gene (reference sequence). The V and J ends lost 2 bases and 4 bases respectively, with 14 bases between them. This CDR3 has 14 residues. The chain's CDR3 is CAWSRARLTYGYTF. DNA for the CDR3: TGTGCCTGGAGTCGGGCCAGATTAACCTATGGCTACACCTTC. Supplemented by reference TRBV30 and TRBJ1-2, the full variable domain reads SQTIHQWPATLVQPVGSPLSLECTVEGTSNPNLYWYRQAAGRGLQLLFYSVGIGQISSEVPQNLSASRPQDRQFILSSKKLLLSDSGFYLCAWSRARLTYGYTFGSGTRLTVV.

The V call is TRBV7-2, the J call TRBJ2-2; 14 positions match TRBD2. The V segment lost 4 bases and the J segment 7 bases; nucleotides outside the gene matches: 2. The CDR3 loop spans 15 amino acids. Germline values: CDR1 SGHTA, CDR2 FQGNSA. DNA for the CDR3: TGTGCCAGCAGCTACGGACTAGCGGGGGGCGGGGAGCTGTTTTTT. It codes for CASSYGLAGGGELFF.

The rearrangement joins TRBV7-3 to TRBJ2-7, with 11 bases identical to TRBD2. Germline V lookup: CDR1 SGHTA, CDR2 FQGTGA. The CDR3 sequence is 15 residues long. After removal of 2 bases from V and 7 bases from J, the junction contained 7 bases not matched to a gene. The CDR3 sequence: CASSLYASGRTEQYF. CDR3 DNA: TGTGCCAGCAGCTTATACGCTAGCGGGAGGACAGAGCAGTACTTC.

V usage is TRBV10-3 and J usage is TRBJ2-5; 13 nucleotides agree with TRBD2. Germline V CDR1 and CDR2: ENHRY, SYGVKD. The CDR3 spans 16 residues. The junction had 5 bases not matched to a gene; V was cut back by 4 bases and J by 3 bases. DNA for the CDR3: TGTGCCATCAGTGGCGGGGGGACTAGCGGGAAAGAGACCCAGTACTTC. Translation gives CAISGGGTSGKETQYF.

At least ten counts were recorded for this clonotype. The J gene is TRBJ2-7, the V gene TRBV2, with D possibly matching TRBD1 (6 bases). V lost 6 bases and J 0 bases, leaving 6 bases between the germline ends. The CDR3 loop spans 12 amino acids. CDR1 and CDR2 (germline): SNHLY, FYNNEI. The CDR3: CASRGASYEQYF. Written as DNA, the CDR3 is TGTGCCAGCAGGGGGGCCTCCTACGAGCAGTACTTC.

The rearrangement uses TRBV6-2 or TRBV6-3 and TRBJ2-7, with D possibly being TRBD2 (6 bases). CDR1 MNHEY and CDR2 SVGEGT come from the germline V gene. This CDR3 is built from 14 residues. V was pared by 2 bases and J by 3 bases, with 11 bases between. The CDR3 spells CASSYADGGYEQYF. CDR3 coding DNA: TGTGCCAGCAGTTACGCAGACGGGGGCTACGAGCAGTACTTC.

This clonotype was observed many times. This rearrangement joins TRBV12-3 or TRBV12-4 to TRBJ2-7; 10 nucleotides agree with TRBD2. The V and J ends lost 6 bases and 7 bases, in that order; junction bases with no gene match: 6. CDR3 length: 13 residues. CDR3 DNA sequence: TGTGCCAGCAGCCCCACGACTAGCGGGGAGCAGTACTTC. This encodes CASSPTTSGEQYF.

This clonotype turned up a few times. The chain is built from TRBV2 and TRBJ1-5; D call uncertain. Germline CDR1 and CDR2: SNHLY and FYNNEI. V was cut by 4 bases and J by 1 base, with 14 bases left in between. The CDR3 loop spans 16 amino acids. The CDR3 spells CASSVGLTGSNQPQHF. The DNA of the CDR3 is TGTGCCAGCAGTGTGGGTTTGACTGGAAGCAATCAGCCCCAGCATTTT.